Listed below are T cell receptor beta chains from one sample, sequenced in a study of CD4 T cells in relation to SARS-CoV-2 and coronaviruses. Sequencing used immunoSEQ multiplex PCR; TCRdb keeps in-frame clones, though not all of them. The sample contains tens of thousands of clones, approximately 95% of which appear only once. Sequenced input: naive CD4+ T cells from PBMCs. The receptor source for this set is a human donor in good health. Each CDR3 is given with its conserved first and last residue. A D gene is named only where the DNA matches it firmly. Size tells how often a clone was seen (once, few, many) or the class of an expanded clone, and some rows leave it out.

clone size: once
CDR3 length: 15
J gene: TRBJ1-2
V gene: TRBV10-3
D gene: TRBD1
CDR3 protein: CAISRGQMTNYGYTF
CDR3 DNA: TGTGCCATCAGTAGGGGACAGATGACGAACTATGGCTACACCTTC

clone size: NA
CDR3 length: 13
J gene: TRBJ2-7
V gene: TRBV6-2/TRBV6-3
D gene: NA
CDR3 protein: CASSPRVLGEQYF
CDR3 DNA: TGTGCCAGCAGTCCCCGGGTTCTAGGGGAGCAGTACTTC

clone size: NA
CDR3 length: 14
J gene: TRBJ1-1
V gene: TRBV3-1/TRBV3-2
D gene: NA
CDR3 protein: CASSQVGRNTEAFF
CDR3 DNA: TGTGCCAGCAGCCAAGTGGGACGGAACACTGAAGCTTTCTTT

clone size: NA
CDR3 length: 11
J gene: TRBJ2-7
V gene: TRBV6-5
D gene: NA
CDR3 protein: CASVGWGEQYF
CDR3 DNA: TGTGCCAGCGTGGGATGGGGCGAGCAGTACTTC

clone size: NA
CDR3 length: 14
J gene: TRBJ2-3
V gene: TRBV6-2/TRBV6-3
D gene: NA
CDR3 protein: CASSYRDVSDTQYF
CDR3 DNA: TGTGCCAGCAGTTACCGGGATGTGTCAGATACGCAGTATTTT

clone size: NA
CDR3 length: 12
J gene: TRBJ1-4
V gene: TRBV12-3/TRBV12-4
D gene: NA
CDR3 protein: CASSLGGEKLFF
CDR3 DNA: TGTGCCAGCAGTTTAGGGGGCGAAAAACTGTTTTTT

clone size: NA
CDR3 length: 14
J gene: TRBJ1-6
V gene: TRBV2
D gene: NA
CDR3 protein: CASRPYRSNSPLHF
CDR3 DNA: TGTGCCAGCAGGCCCTACAGGAGTAATTCACCCCTCCACTTT

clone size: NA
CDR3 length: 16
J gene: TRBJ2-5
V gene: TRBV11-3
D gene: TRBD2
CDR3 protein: CASSSGLAGHQETQYF
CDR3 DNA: TGTGCCAGCAGCTCAGGACTAGCGGGTCACCAAGAGACCCAGTACTTC

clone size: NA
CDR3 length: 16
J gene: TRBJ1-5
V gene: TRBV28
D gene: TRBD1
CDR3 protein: CASSHRQGNSNQPQHF
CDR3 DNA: TGTGCCAGCAGCCACCGACAGGGCAATAGCAATCAGCCCCAGCATTTT

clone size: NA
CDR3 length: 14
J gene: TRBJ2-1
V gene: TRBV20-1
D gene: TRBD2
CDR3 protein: CSASLAGAYNEQFF
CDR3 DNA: TGCAGTGCTAGTCTAGCGGGAGCCTACAATGAGCAGTTCTTC

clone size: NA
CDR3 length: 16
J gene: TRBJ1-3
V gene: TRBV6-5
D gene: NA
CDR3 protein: CASSYYSGDSGNTIYF
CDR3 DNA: TGTGCCAGCAGTTACTATTCCGGGGACTCTGGAAACACCATATATTTT

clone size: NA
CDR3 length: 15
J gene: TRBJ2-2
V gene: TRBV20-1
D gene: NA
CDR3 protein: CSASSAGAGAGELFF
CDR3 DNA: TGCAGTGCTAGTTCTGCAGGGGCGGGCGCCGGGGAGCTGTTTTTT

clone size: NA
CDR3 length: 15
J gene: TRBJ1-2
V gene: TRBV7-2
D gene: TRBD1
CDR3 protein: CASSLRWQGAAGYTF
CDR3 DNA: TGTGCCAGCAGCTTAAGATGGCAGGGGGCGGCCGGCTACACCTTC

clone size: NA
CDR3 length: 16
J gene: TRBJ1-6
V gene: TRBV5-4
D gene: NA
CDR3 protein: CASSLGSAAYNSPLHF
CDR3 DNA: TGTGCCAGCAGCTTGGGCAGTGCCGCTTATAATTCACCCCTCCACTTT

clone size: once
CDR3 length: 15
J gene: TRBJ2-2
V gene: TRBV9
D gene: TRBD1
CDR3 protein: CASHSGTANTGELFF
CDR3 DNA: TGTGCCAGCCACTCCGGGACAGCAAACACCGGGGAGCTGTTTTTT

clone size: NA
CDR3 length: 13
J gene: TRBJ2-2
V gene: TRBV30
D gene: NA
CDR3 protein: CAWSARRGGELFF
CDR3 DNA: TGTGCCTGGAGTGCCCGTCGGGGGGGGGAGCTGTTTTTT

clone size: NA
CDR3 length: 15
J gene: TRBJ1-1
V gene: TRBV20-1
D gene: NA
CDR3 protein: CSASGPGLLNTEAFF
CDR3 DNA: TGCAGTGCTAGTGGACCGGGGCTTTTGAACACTGAAGCTTTCTTT

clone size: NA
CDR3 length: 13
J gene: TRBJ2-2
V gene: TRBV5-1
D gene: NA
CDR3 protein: CASSLGNTGELFF
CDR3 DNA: TGCGCCAGCAGCTTGGGGAACACCGGGGAGCTGTTTTTT

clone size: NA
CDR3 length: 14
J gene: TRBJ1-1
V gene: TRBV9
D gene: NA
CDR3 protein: CASSPRPQNTEAFF
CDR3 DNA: TGTGCCAGCAGCCCCAGGCCTCAGAACACTGAAGCTTTCTTT

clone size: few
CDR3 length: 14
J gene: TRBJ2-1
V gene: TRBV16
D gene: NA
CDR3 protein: CASSQSGQRVEQFF
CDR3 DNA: TGTGCCAGCAGCCAATCCGGACAGAGGGTTGAGCAGTTCTTC

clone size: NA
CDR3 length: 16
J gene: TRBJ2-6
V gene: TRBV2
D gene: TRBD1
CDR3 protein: CASSRDRGPGANVLTF
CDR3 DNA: TGTGCCAGCAGCCGAGACAGGGGGCCGGGGGCCAACGTCCTGACTTTC

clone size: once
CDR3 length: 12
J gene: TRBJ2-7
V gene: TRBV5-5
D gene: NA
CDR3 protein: CASSSDSTEQYF
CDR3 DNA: TGTGCCAGCAGCTCGGACTCTACCGAGCAGTACTTC

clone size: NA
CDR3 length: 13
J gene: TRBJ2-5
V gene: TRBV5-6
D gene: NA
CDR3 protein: CASSQQWSPGPYF
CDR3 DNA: TGTGCCAGCAGCCAGCAGTGGTCCCCGGGTCCGTACTTC

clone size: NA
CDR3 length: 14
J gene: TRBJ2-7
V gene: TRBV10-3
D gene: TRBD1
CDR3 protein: CAISAGTGGYEQYF
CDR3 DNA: TGTGCCATCAGTGCCGGGACAGGGGGCTACGAGCAGTACTTC

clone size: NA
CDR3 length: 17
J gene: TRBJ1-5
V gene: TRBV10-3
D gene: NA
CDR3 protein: CAISESGRRGSNQPQHF
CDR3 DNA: TGTGCCATCAGTGAGTCGGGTCGGAGGGGGAGCAATCAGCCCCAGCATTTT

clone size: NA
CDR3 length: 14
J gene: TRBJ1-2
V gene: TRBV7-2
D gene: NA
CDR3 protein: CASSPRGVLYGYTF
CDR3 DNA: TGTGCCAGCAGTCCCCGGGGGGTGCTCTATGGCTACACCTTC

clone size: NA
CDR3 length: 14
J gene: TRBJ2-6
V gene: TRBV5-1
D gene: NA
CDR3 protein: CASSLNPGANVLTF
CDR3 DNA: TGCGCCAGCAGCTTGAACCCTGGGGCCAACGTCCTGACTTTC

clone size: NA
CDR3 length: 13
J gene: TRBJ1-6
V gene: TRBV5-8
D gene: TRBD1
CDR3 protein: CASSLGRGLPLHF
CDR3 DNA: TGTGCCAGCAGCTTGGGGAGGGGGCTTCCCCTCCACTTT

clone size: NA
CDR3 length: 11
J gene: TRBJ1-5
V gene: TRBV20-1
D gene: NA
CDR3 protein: CSARSELPQHF
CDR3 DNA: TGCAGTGCTAGGTCAGAGCTGCCCCAGCATTTT

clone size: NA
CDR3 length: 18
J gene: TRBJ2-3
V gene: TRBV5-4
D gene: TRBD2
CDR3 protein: CASSLWPSGGERADTQYF
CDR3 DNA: TGTGCCAGCAGCTTGTGGCCTAGCGGGGGGGAGAGGGCAGATACGCAGTATTTT

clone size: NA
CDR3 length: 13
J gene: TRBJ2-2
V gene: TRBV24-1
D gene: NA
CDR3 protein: CATRAVDTGELFF
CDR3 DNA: TGTGCCACCAGGGCGGTAGACACCGGGGAGCTGTTTTTT

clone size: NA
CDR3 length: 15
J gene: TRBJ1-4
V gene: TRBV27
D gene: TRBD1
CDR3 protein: CASSLRGLANEKLFF
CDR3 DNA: TGTGCCAGCAGTTTAAGGGGGCTAGCTAATGAAAAACTGTTTTTT

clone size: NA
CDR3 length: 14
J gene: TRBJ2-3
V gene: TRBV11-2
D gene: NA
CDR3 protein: CASSLDFGTDTQYF
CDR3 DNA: TGTGCCAGCAGCTTAGATTTCGGCACAGATACGCAGTATTTT

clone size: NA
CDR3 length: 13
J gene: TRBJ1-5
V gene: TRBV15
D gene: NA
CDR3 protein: CATSRVINQPQHF
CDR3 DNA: TGTGCCACCAGTAGGGTTATCAATCAGCCCCAGCATTTT

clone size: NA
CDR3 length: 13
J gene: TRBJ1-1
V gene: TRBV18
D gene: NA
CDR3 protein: CASSLSGAVEAFF
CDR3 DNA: TGTGCCAGCTCACTGTCGGGGGCCGTAGAAGCTTTCTTT

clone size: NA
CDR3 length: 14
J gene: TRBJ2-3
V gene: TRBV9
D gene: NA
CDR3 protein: CASSSLGDTDTQYF
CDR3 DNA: TGTGCCAGCAGCTCACTTGGGGACACAGATACGCAGTATTTT

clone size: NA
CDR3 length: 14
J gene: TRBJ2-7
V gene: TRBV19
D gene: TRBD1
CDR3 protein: CASSMIRDSYEQYF
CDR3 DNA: TGTGCCAGTAGTATGATAAGGGACAGCTACGAGCAGTACTTC

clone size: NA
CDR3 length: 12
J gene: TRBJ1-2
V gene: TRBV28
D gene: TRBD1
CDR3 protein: CAASTGDYGYTF
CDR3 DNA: TGTGCAGCCAGTACAGGGGACTATGGCTACACCTTC

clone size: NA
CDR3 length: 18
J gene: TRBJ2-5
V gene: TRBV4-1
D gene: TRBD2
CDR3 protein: CASSQDYQGLADQETQYF
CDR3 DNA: TGCGCCAGCAGCCAAGATTATCAGGGACTAGCGGACCAAGAGACCCAGTACTTC

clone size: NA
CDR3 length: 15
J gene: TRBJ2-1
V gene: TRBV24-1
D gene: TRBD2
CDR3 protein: CATSDTRTSGDEQFF
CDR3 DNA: TGTGCCACCAGTGATACACGGACTAGCGGGGATGAGCAGTTCTTC

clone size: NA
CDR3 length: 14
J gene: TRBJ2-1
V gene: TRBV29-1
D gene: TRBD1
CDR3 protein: CSVVRDRGYNEQFF
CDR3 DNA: TGCAGCGTTGTCCGGGACAGGGGATACAATGAGCAGTTCTTC

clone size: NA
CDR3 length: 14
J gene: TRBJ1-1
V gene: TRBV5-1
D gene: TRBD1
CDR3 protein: CASSLQGSNTEAFF
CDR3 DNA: TGCGCCAGCAGCTTACAGGGGTCCAACACTGAAGCTTTCTTT

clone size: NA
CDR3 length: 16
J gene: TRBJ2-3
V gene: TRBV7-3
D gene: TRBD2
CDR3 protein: CASSLLTGRGVATQYF
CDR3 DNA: TGTGCCAGCAGCTTACTGACGGGGCGGGGGGTCGCTACGCAGTATTTT

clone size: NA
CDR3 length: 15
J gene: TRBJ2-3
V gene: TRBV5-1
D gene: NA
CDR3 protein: CASSSPGARSDTQYF
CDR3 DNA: TGCGCCAGCAGCTCCCCGGGGGCTCGGTCAGATACGCAGTATTTT

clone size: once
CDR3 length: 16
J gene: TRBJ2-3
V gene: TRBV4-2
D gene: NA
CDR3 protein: CASSQGFGLARDTQYF
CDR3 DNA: TGTGCCAGCAGCCAAGGTTTCGGGCTAGCGAGAGATACGCAGTATTTT

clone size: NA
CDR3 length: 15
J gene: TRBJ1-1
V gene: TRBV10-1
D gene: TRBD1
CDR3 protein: CASSANPTGGGEAFF
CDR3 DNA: TGCGCCAGCAGTGCCAATCCGACAGGGGGCGGTGAAGCTTTCTTT

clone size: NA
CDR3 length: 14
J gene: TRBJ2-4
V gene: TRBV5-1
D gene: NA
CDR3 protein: CASSFNGGANIQYF
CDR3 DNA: TGCGCCAGCAGCTTCAACGGGGGAGCTAACATTCAGTACTTC

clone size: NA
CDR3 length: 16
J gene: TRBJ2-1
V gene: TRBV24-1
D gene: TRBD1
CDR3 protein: CATSDPRDSLNNEQFF
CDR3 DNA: TGTGCCACCAGTGATCCCCGGGACAGCTTAAACAATGAGCAGTTCTTC

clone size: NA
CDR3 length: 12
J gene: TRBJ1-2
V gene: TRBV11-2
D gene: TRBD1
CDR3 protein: CASSPTGDGYTF
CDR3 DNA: TGTGCCAGCAGCCCGACAGGGGATGGCTACACCTTC

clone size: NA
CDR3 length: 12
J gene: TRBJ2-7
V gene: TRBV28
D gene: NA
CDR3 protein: CASRTHIYEQYF
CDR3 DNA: TGTGCCAGCAGAACCCACATCTACGAGCAGTACTTC

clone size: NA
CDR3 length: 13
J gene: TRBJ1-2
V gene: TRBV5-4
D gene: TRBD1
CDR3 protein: CASSRGQDYGYTF
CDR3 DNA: TGTGCCAGCAGTCGCGGACAGGATTATGGCTACACCTTC

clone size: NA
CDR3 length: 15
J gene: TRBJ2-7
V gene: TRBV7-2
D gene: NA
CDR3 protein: CASSPGVAEYYEQYF
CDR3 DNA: TGTGCCAGCAGCCCAGGGGTAGCGGAATACTACGAGCAGTACTTC

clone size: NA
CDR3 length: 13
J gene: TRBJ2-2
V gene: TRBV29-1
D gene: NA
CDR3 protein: CSVSTEFPGELFF
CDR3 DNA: TGCAGCGTTTCGACAGAGTTCCCCGGGGAGCTGTTTTTT